This T cell receptor (beta chain) came from a study of cytomegalovirus exposure and HLA in healthy donors. Notes on the study in general: Later genetic work tied a missense DCLRE1C variant to beta-chain V and J trimming. Reports indicated that the classifier achieved high specificity and sensitivity in diagnosing cytomegalovirus status. Analysis was performed later, and it showed HLA-associated TCR beta chains to be more clonally expanded than equally common others.

Details on this clone: Its antigen is currently unknown.

This PCR relied on a set of 60 Vbeta primers and 13 Jbeta primers. TCRdb's table, derived via immunoSEQ multiplex PCR, lists solely in-frame clones and lacks some. The sample has some 180,000 clones; around three quarters are singletons. Material: PBMCs. The TCR was taken from a woman younger than 45 in good health and CMV-seronegative.

CDR3 residues: CASSSNTEAFF. CDR3 bases: TGTGCCAGCAGCTCGAACACTGAAGCTTTCTTT. The rearrangement joins TRBV28 to TRBJ1-1; D remains ambiguous. This CDR3 comprises 11 residues. V gave up 6 bases and J gave up 1 base, with 3 bases separating them. Germline V gives CDR1 MDHEN, CDR2 SYDVKM.